This TCR beta chain appears in the sequencing data of a study of monozygotic twins with inflammatory bowel disease. Overall study findings and caveats: Evidence did not back any single strong signal or clonotype linked to IBD.

TCRdb reprocessed the 5' RACE reads and reports one entry per CDR3 protein, with no DNA. The sample table sets out 400,000 to 500,000 distinct CDR3 sequences. CDR1 is MNHEY, CDR2 SMNVEV, per germline (reference sequence). CDR3 length equals 13 residues. Details on this clonotype: What it binds is not known.

Material: blood. The chain links TRBV27 to TRBJ2-5; the TCRdb call, TRBD1, lacks DNA for checking. The sequence came from a human donor with ulcerative colitis or Crohn's disease, or a healthy co-twin of an affected twin (not recorded which). CDR3 protein: CASSLVREKTQYF.